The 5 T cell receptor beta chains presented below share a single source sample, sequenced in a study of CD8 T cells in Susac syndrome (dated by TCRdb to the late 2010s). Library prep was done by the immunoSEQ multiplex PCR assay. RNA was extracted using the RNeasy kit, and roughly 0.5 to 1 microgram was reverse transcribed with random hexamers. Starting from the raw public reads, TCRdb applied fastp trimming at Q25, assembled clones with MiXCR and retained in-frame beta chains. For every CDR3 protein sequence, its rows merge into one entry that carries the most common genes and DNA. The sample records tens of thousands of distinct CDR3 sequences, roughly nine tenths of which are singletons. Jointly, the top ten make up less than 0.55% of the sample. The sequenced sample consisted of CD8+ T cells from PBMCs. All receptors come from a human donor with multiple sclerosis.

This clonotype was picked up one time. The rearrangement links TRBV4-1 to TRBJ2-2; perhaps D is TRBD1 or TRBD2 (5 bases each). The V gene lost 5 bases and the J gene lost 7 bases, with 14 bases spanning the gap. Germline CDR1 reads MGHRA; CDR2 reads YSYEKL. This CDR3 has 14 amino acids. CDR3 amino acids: CASSSKGTNGELFF. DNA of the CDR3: TGCGCCAGCAGCTCGAAAGGGACCAACGGGGAGCTGTTTTTT.

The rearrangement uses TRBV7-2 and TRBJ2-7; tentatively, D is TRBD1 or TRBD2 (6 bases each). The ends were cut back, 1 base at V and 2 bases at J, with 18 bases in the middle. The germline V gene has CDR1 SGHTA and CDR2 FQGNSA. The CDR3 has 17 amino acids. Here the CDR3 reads CASSLGDRRELPYEQYF. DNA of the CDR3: TGTGCCAGCAGCTTAGGAGACAGGAGGGAGCTACCCTACGAGCAGTACTTC. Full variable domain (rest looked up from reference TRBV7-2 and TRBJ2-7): GAGVSQSPSNKVTEKGKDVELRCDPISGHTALYWYRQSLGQGLEFLIYFQGNSAPDKSGLPSDRFSAERTGGSVSTLTIQRTQQEDSAVYLCASSLGDRRELPYEQYFGPGTRLTVT.

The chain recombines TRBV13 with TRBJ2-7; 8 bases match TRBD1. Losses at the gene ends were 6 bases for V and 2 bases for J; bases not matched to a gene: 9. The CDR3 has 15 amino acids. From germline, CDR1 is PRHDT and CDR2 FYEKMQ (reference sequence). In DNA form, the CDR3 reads TGTGCCAGCAGTGAATTCGGACAGGGTGCCTACGAGCAGTACTTC. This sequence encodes CASSEFGQGAYEQYF.

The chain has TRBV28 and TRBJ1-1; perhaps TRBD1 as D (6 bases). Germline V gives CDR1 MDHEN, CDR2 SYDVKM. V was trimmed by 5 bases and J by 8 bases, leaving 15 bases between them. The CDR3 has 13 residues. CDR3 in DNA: TGTGCCAGCAGTAACGACCTAACAGGGGAAGCTTTCTTT. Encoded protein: CASSNDLTGEAFF.

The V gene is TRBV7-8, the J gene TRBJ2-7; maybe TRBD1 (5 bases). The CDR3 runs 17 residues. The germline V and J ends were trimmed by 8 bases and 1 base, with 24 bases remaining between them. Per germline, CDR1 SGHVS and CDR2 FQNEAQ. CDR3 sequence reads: CASVQIRGEKESYEQYF. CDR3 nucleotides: TGTGCCAGCGTACAGATAAGGGGTGAGAAGGAGTCCTACGAGCAGTACTTC.